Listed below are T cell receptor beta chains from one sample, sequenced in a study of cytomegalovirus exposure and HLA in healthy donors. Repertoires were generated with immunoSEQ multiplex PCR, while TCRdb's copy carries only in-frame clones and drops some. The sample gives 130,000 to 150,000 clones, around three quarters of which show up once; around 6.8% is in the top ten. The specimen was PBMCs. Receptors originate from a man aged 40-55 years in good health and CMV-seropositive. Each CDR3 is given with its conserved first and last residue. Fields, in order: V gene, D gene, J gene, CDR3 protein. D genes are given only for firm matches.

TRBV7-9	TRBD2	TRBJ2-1	CASSPLGGSGSADEQFF
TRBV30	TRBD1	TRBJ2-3	CAWAPGQGTDTQYF
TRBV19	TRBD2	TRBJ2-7	CASSILGLAGGPNEQYF
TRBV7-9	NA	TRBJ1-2	CASSLVEGYYTF
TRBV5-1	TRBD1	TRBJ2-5	CASSLAQGALETQYF
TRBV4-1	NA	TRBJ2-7	CASSQALREHEQYF
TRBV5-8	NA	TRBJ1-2	CASSPGISDYGYTF
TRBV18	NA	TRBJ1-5	CASSLDRTLNQPQHF
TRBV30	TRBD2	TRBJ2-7	CAWTSGTYEQYF
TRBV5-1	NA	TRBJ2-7	CASSSQGPISYEQYF
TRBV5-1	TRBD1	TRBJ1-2	CASSWGQTTYNYGYTF
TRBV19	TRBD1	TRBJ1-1	CASSITGGTEAFF
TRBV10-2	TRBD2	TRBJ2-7	CASSRTSGGPTSEQYF
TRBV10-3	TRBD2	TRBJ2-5	CAMRGTSEETQYF
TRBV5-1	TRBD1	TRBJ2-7	CASRPGQAYEQYF
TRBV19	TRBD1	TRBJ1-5	CASSIGTGQGIGPQHF
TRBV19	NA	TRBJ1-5	CASSLRSSNQPQHF
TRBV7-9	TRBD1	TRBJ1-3	CASSRLTGAGNTIYF
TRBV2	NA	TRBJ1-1	CASSFPSAFF
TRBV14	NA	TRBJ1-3	CASSQLRTWGFTGNTIYF
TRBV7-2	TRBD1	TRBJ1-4	CASSQGDSLNEKLFF
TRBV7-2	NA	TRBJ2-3	CASSLGTTSTDTQYF
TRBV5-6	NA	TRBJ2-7	CASSPQTFLNEQYF
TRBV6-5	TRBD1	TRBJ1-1	CASSYNNRGGTEAFF
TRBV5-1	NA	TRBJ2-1	CASSFAASSYNEQFF
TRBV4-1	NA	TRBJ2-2	CASSQEARLTGELFF